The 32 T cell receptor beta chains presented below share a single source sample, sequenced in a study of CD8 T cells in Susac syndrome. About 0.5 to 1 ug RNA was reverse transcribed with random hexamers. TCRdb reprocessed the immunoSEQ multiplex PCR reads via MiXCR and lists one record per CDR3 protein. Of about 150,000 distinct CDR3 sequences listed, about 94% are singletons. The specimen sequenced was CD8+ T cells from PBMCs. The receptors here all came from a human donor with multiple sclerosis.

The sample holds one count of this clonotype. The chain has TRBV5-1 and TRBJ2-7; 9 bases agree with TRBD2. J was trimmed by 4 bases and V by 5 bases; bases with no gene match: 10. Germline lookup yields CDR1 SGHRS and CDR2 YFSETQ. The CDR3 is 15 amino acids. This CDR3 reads CASRYGLAGIYEQYF. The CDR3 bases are TGCGCCAGCAGATACGGCCTAGCGGGGATTTACGAGCAGTACTTC.

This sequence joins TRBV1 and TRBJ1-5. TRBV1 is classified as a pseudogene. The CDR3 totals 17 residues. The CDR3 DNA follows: TGCACCAGCAGCCAACCCAATGGGTTTACGGGCAATCAGCCCCAGCATTTT. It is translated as CTSSQPNGFTGNQPQHF.

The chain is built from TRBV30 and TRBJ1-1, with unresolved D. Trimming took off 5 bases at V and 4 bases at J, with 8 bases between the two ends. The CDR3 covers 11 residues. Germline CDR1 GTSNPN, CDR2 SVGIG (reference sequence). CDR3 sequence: CAWDMGTEAFF. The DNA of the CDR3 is TGTGCCTGGGATATGGGCACTGAAGCTTTCTTT.

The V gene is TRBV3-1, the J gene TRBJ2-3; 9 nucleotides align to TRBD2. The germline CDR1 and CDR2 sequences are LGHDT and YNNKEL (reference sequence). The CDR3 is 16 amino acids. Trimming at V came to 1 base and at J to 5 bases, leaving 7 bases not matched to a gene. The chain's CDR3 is CASSQASGGPGDTQYF. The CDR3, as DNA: TGTGCCAGCAGCCAAGCCAGCGGGGGGCCAGGAGATACGCAGTATTTT.

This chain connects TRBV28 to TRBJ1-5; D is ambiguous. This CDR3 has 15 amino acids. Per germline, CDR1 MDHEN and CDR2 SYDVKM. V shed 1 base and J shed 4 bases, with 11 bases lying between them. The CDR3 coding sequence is TGTGCCAGCAGTTTATCCCGTCGAGGGAATCAGCCCCAGCATTTT. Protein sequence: CASSLSRRGNQPQHF.

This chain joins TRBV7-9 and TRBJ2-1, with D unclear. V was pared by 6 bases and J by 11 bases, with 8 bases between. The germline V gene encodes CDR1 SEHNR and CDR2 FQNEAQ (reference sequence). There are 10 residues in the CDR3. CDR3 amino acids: CASSSDQQFF. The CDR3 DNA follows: TGTGCCAGCAGTTCCGATCAGCAGTTCTTC.

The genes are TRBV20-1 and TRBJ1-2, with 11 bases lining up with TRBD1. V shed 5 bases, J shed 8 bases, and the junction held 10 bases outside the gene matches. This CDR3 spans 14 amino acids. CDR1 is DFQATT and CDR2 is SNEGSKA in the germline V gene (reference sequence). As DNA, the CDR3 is TGCAGTGCTGACCCGGACAGGGGGCAGTTAGGCTACACCTTC. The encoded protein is CSADPDRGQLGYTF.

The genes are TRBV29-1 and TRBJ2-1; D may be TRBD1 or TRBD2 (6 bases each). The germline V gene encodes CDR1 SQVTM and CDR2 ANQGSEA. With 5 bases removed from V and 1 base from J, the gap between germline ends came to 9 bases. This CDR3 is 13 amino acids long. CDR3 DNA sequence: TGCAGCGTTTTAGGGGGGTCCTACAATGAGCAGTTCTTC. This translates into CSVLGGSYNEQFF.

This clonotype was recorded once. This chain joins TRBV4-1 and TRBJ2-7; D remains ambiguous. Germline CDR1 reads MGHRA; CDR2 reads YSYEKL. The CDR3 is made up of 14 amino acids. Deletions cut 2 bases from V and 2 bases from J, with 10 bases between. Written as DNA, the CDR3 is TGCGCCAGCAGCCAATCTGACATGCCCTACGAGCAGTACTTC. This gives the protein CASSQSDMPYEQYF.

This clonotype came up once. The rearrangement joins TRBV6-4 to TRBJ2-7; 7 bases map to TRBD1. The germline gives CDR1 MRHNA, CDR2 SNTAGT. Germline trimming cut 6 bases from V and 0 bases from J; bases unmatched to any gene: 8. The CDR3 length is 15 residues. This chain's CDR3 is CASRSTGASSYEQYF. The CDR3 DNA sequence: TGTGCCAGCAGGTCTACAGGGGCCAGCTCCTACGAGCAGTACTTC.

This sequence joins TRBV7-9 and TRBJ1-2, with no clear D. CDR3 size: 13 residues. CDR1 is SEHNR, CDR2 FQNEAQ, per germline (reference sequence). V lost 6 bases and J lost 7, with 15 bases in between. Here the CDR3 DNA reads TGTGCCAGCAGTCAAGATCGGAGGGCTGGCTACACCTTC. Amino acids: CASSQDRRAGYTF. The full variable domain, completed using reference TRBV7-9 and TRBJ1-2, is DTGVSQNPRHKITKRGQNVTFRCDPISEHNRLYWYRQTLGQGPEFLTYFQNEAQLEKSRLLSDRFSAERPKGSFSTLEIQRTEQGDSAMYLCASSQDRRAGYTFGSGTRLTVV.

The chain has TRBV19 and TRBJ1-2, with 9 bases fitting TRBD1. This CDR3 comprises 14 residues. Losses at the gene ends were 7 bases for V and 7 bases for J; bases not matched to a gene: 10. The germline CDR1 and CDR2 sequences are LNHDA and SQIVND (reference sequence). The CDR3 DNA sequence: TGTGCCAGTACTCCGGGACAGGGTCCTAGTGGCTACACCTTC. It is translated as CASTPGQGPSGYTF.

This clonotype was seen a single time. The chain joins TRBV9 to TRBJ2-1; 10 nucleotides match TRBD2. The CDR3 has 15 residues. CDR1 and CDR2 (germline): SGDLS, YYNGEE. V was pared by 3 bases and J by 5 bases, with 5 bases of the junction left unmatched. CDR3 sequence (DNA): TGTGCCAGCAGCGCCAGCGGGGGGGCGAACAATGAGCAGTTCTTC. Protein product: CASSASGGANNEQFF. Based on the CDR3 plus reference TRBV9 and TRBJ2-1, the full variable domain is DSGVTQTPKHLITATGQRVTLRCSPRSGDLSVYWYQQSLDQGLQFLIQYYNGEERAKGNILERFSAQQFPDLHSELNLSSLELGDSALYFCASSASGGANNEQFFGPGTRLTVL.

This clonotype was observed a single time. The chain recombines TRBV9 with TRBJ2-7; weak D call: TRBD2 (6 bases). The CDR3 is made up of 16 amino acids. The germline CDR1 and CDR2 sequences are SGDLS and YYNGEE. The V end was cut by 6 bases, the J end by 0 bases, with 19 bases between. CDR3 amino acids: CASTGPGGAFSYEQYF. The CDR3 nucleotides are TGTGCCAGCACCGGGCCCGGCGGGGCATTCTCCTACGAGCAGTACTTC. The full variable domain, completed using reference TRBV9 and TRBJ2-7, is DSGVTQTPKHLITATGQRVTLRCSPRSGDLSVYWYQQSLDQGLQFLIQYYNGEERAKGNILERFSAQQFPDLHSELNLSSLELGDSALYFCASTGPGGAFSYEQYFGPGTRLTVT.

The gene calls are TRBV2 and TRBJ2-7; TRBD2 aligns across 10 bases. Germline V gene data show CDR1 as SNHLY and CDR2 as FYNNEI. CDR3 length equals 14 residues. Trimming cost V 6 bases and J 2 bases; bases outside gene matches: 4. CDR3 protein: CASRGLAQPYEQYF. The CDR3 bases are TGTGCCAGCAGGGGACTAGCGCAACCCTACGAGCAGTACTTC.

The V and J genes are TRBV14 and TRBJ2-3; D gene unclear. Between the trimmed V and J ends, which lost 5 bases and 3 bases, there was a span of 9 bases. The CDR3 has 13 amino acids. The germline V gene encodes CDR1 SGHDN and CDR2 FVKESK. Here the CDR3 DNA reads TGTGCCAGCAGCTCCCGTCGGACAGATACGCAGTATTTT. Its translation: CASSSRRTDTQYF.

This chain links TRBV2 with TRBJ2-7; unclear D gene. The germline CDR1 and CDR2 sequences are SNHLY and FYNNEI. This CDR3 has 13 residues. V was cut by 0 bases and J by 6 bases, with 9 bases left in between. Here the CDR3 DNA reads TGTGCCAGCAGTGAAGCGCAAGTGGGCGAGCAGTACTTC. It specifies CASSEAQVGEQYF.

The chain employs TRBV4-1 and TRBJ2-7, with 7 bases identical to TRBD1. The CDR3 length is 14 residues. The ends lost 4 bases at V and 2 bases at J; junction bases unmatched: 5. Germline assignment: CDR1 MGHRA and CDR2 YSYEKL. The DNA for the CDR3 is TGCGCCAGCAGCCCACCGGACAGGACCTACGAGCAGTACTTC. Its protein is CASSPPDRTYEQYF.

CDR3 protein: CARHTNPYEQYF. DNA for the CDR3: TGTGCCAGACATACCAATCCCTACGAGCAGTACTTC. The chain employs TRBV21-1 and TRBJ2-7. TRBV21-1 represents a pseudogene. The CDR3 has 12 residues.

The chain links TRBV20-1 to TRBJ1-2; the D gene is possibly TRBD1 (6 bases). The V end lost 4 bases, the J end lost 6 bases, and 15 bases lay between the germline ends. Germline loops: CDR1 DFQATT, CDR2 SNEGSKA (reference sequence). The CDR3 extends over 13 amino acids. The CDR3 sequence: CSAKIPGHHGYTF. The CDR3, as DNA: TGCAGTGCTAAGATACCGGGACATCATGGCTACACCTTC.

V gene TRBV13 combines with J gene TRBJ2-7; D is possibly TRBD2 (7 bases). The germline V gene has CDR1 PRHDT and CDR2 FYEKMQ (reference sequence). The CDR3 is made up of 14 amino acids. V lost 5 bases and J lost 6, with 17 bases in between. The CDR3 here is CASSPTPGGAEQYF. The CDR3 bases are TGTGCCAGCAGCCCGACTCCGGGGGGCGCCGAGCAGTACTTC.

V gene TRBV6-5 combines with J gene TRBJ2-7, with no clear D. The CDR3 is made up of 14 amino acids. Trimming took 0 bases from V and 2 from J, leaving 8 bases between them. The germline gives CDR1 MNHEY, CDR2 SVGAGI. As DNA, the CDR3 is TGTGCCAGCAGTTACTCGTCAGCTGCCTACGAGCAGTACTTC. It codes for CASSYSSAAYEQYF.

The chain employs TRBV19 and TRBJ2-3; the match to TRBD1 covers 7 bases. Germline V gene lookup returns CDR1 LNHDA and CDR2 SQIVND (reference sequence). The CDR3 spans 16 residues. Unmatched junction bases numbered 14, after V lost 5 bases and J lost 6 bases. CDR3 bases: TGTGCCAGTAGTCTGACAGGGAGCACACCCAGGGATACGCAGTATTTT. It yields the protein CASSLTGSTPRDTQYF.

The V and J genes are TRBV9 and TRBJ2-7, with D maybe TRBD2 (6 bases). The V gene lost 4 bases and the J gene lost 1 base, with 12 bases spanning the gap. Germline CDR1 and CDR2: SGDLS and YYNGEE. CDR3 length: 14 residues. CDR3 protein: CASSPGGISYEQYF. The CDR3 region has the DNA TGTGCCAGCAGCCCCGGGGGAATTTCCTACGAGCAGTACTTC.

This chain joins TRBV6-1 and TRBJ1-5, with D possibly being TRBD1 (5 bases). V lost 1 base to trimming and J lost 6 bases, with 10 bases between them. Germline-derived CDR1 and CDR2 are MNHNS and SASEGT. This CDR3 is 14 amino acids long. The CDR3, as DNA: TGTGCCAGCAGTGAAGTCAGGGCAGGTCAGCCCCAGCATTTT. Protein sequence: CASSEVRAGQPQHF.

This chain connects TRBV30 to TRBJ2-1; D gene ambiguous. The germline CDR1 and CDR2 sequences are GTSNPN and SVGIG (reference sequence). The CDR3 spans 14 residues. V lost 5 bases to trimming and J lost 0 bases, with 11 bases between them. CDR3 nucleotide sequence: TGTGCCTGGGGCCCATTGAGCTCCTACAATGAGCAGTTCTTC. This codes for CAWGPLSSYNEQFF.

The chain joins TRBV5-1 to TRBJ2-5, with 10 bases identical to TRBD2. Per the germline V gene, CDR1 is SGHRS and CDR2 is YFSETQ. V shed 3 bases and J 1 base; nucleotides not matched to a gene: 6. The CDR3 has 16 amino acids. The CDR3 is CASSWDLAGVQETQYF. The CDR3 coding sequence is TGCGCCAGCAGCTGGGACCTAGCGGGGGTCCAAGAGACCCAGTACTTC. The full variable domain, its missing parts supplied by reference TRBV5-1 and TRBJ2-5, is KAGVTQTPRYLIKTRGQQVTLSCSPISGHRSVSWYQQTPGQGLQFLFEYFSETQRNKGNFPGRFSGRQFSNSRSEMNVSTLELGDSALYLCASSWDLAGVQETQYFGPGTRLLVL.

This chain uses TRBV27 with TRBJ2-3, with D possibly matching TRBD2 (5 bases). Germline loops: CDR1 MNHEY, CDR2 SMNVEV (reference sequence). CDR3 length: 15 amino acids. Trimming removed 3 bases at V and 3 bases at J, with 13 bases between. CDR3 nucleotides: TGTGCCAGCAGTTTGGGGTTGGGAGAAACAGATACGCAGTATTTT. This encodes CASSLGLGETDTQYF.

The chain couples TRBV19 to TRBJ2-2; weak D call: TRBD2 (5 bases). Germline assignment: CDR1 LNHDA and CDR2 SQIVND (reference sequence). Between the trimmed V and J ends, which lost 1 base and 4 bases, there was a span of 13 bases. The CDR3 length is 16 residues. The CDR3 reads CASSIVPGRGTGELFF. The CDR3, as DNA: TGTGCCAGTAGTATAGTTCCAGGACGGGGCACCGGGGAGCTGTTTTTT.

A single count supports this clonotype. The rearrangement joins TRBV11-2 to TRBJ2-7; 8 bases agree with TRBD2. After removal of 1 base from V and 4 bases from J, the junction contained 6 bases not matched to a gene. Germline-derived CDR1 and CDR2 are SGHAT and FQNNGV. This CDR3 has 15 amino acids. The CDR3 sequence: CASSLVLADGYEQYF. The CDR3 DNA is TGTGCCAGCAGCTTAGTACTAGCGGACGGGTACGAGCAGTACTTC.

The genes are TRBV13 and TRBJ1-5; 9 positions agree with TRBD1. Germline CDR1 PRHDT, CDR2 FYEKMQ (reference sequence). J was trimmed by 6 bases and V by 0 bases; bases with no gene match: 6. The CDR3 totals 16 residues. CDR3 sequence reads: CASSLGLQGAIQPQHF. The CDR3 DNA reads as TGTGCCAGCAGCTTAGGTCTACAGGGGGCTATTCAGCCCCAGCATTTT. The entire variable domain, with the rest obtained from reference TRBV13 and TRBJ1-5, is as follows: AAGVIQSPRHLIKEKRETATLKCYPIPRHDTVYWYQQGPGQDPQFLISFYEKMQSDKGSIPDRFSAQQFSDYHSELNMSSLELGDSALYFCASSLGLQGAIQPQHFGDGTRLSIL.

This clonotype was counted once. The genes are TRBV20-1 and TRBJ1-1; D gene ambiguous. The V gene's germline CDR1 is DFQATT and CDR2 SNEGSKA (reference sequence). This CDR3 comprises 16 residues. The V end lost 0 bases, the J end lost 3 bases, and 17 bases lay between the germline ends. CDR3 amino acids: CSARDWVEIRDTEAFF. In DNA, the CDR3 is TGCAGTGCTAGAGATTGGGTTGAGATTAGGGACACTGAAGCTTTCTTT.